This record looks at one TCR beta chain sequence and its context. Its antigen is as yet unknown. This sample is drawn from a study of early T cells in non-severe SARS-CoV-2 infection. Individual cDNA molecules were tagged with unique molecular identifiers, the study reported. TCRdb itself ran the 5' RACE reads through MiXCR, one entry per CDR3 protein. The sample contains some 48,000 distinct CDR3 sequences, 6.2% of which appear only once. Findings of the study overall: There was a bias toward anti-spike CD8 responses in VDJdb matching, which missed private and CD4 specificities.

There are 13 residues in the CDR3. From germline, CDR1 is SEHNR and CDR2 FQNEAQ (reference sequence). V dropped 5 bases and J dropped 2 bases, with 10 bases sitting between them. The chain has TRBV7-9 and TRBJ2-7; no firm D call. Sequencing used whole blood, obtained at baseline. The source is an adult who was a healthcare worker with PCR-confirmed SARS-CoV-2 infection or an uninfected control (not recorded which). This chain's CDR3 is CASSPEAPYEQYF. DNA for the CDR3: TGTGCCAGCAGCCCAGAGGCCCCCTACGAGCAGTACTTC.